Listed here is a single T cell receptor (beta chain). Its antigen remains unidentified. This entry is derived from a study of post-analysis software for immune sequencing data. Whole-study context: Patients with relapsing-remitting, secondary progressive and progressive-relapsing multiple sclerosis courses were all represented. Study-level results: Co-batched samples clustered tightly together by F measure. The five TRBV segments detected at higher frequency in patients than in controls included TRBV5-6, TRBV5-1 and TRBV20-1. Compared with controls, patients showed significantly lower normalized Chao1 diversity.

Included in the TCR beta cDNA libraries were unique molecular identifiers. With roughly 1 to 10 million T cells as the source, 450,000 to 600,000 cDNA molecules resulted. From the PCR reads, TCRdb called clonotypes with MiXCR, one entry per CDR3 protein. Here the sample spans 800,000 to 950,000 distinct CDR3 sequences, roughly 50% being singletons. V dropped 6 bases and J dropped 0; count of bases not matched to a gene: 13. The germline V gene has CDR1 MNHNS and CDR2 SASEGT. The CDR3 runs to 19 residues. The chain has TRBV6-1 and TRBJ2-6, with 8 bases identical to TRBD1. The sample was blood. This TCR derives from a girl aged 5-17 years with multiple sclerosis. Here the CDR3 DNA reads TGTGCCAGCAGCCCTGTCCTAGGACAGGGAGGCTCTGGGGCCAACGTCCTGACTTTC. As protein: CASSPVLGQGGSGANVLTF.